This entry lists 28 T cell receptor beta chains sequenced from one sample in a study of shared clonotypes between healthy human individuals. Assay used: immunoSEQ multiplex PCR; TCRdb lists only in-frame clones, some missing. The data show roughly 490,000 clones, roughly 78% seen once. The sample comprised PBMCs. The receptors originated from a woman aged 40 to 49 in good health. Some clones in this sample may be carry-over from other donors' samples.

The table lists this clone with many counts. The chain employs TRBV19 and TRBJ2-5; weak D call: TRBD2 (5 bases). CDR1 is LNHDA and CDR2 is SQIVND in the germline V gene (reference sequence). The CDR3 length is 14 residues. Deletions cut 5 bases from V and 5 bases from J, with 15 bases between. The CDR3 spells CASSPGLYMETQYF. The CDR3 DNA reads as TGTGCCAGTAGTCCTGGACTGTATATGGAGACCCAGTACTTC. Combining the CDR3 with reference TRBV19 and TRBJ2-5 gives the whole variable domain DGGITQSPKYLFRKEGQNVTLSCEQNLNHDAMYWYRQDPGQGLRLIYYSQIVNDFQKGDIAEGYSVSREKKESFPLTVTSAQKNPTAFYLCASSPGLYMETQYFGPGTRLLVL.

The V gene is TRBV7-2, the J gene TRBJ1-5, with TRBD1 as a possible D gene (5 bases). Germline assignment: CDR1 SGHTA and CDR2 FQGNSA. This CDR3 is 16 amino acids long. V lost 2 bases, J lost 6 bases, and 17 bases lay in between. CDR3 amino acids: CASSLSPGRGGQPQHF. The CDR3 region has the DNA TGTGCCAGCAGCTTAAGTCCGGGGAGGGGAGGTCAGCCCCAGCATTTT.

Written as DNA, the CDR3 is TGTGCCAGCAGCTACCGGGACCGGCGGGATGAGCAGTTCTTC. It codes for CASSYRDRRDEQFF. The V gene is TRBV11-3, the J gene TRBJ2-1; D tentatively reads TRBD1 or TRBD2 (5 bases each). V lost 4 bases, J lost 8 bases, and 15 bases lay in between. Germline values: CDR1 SGHNT, CDR2 YENEEA. There are 14 residues in the CDR3.

J is TRBJ2-3 and V is TRBV5-6, with TRBD1 identical over 7 bases. V was clipped by 1 base and J by 5 bases; unmatched bases: 13. This CDR3 is built from 17 residues. Germline assignment: CDR1 SGHDT and CDR2 YYEEEE. CDR3 amino acids: CASSLPRGRVILDTQYF. CDR3 nucleotide sequence: TGTGCCAGCAGCTTGCCCAGGGGGAGAGTTATTTTAGATACGCAGTATTTT.

The chain has TRBV6-4 and TRBJ1-5; D not certain. The CDR3 is 13 residues long. Germline CDR1 and CDR2: MRHNA and SNTAGT. V lost 3 bases, J lost 3 bases, and 6 bases lay in between. The CDR3 DNA is TGTGCCAGCAGTGATGGTTCCAATCAGCCCCAGCATTTT. It specifies CASSDGSNQPQHF.

V usage is TRBV11-2 and J usage is TRBJ1-2; D possibly corresponds to TRBD1 (5 bases). The germline gives CDR1 SGHAT, CDR2 FQNNGV. V was clipped by 5 bases and J by 2 bases, with 18 bases between them. This CDR3 comprises 16 residues. CDR3 DNA sequence: TGTGCCAGCAGCCCTCGATCGCCGGGACCCAACTATGGCTACACCTTC. Translated, it gives CASSPRSPGPNYGYTF.

As concerns this clone: Additional DNA sequences in this sample encode the identical CDR3. The rearrangement joins TRBV30 to TRBJ2-5, with D hard to call. The CDR3 extends over 11 amino acids. Germline V gene sequence: CDR1 GTSNPN, CDR2 SVGIG (reference sequence). Trimming left V 0 bases short and J 5 bases short, with 4 bases between. The CDR3 loop is CAWSVLETQYF. DNA for the CDR3: TGTGCCTGGAGTGTACTCGAGACCCAGTACTTC.

This sequence joins TRBV5-1 and TRBJ2-7; TRBD1 agrees at 9 bases. Germline CDR1 is SGHRS and CDR2 is YFSETQ. The CDR3 loop spans 16 amino acids. Trimming removed 0 bases from V and 1 base from J; junction bases left unmatched: 5. The CDR3 sequence: CASSLEGTGKSYEQYF. In DNA form, the CDR3 reads TGCGCCAGCAGCTTGGAAGGGACAGGGAAATCCTACGAGCAGTACTTC.

This clone was counted between two and nine times. The junction does not match germline at one end; this may be a read error. The chain recombines TRBV7-7 with TRBJ2-3; D is undetermined. This CDR3 comprises 15 residues. Germline CDR1 and CDR2: SSHAT and FNYEAQ (reference sequence). The CDR3 reads CASSLLQLSTDTQYF. The CDR3 DNA follows: TGTGCTAGCAGCTTACTACAGCTTAGCACAGATACGCAGTATTTT. The complete variable domain, with remaining parts taken from reference TRBV7-7 and TRBJ2-3, reads GAGVSQSPRYKVTKRGQDVTLRCDPISSHATLYWYQQALGQGPEFLTYFNYEAQPDKSGLPSDRFSAERPEGSISTLTIQRTEQRDSAMYRCASSLLQLSTDTQYFGPGTRLTVL.

This clone was seen a single time. The chain employs TRBV19 and TRBJ2-5; D remains ambiguous. Deletions cut 1 base from V and 2 bases from J, with 8 bases between. The CDR3 runs 14 residues. Germline CDR1 and CDR2: LNHDA and SQIVND (reference sequence). CDR3 protein: CASSIGYSQETQYF. In nucleotides, the CDR3 is TGTGCCAGTAGTATAGGGTACAGTCAAGAGACCCAGTACTTC.

The gene calls are TRBV18 and TRBJ1-4; TRBD1 might be the D (5 bases). Trimming cost V 3 bases and J 8 bases, with 16 bases left between them. The CDR3 is 15 amino acids. In germline, CDR1 is KGHSH, CDR2 LQKENI. The CDR3: CASSPNWGLEEKLFF. CDR3 coding DNA: TGTGCCAGCTCACCCAACTGGGGCTTGGAAGAAAAACTGTTTTTT.

This clone has a single count. The genes are TRBV5-1 and TRBJ1-1; possibly TRBD1 for D (6 bases). From germline, CDR1 is SGHRS and CDR2 YFSETQ. V lost 3 bases, J lost 3 bases, and 18 bases lay in between. CDR3 length: 16 amino acids. CDR3 coding DNA: TGCGCCAGCAGCTCCCGTTTTGGGGGCAGGGACACTGAAGCTTTCTTT. Its translation is CASSSRFGGRDTEAFF.

This clone turned up a few times. The chain joins TRBV10-2 to TRBJ1-3; weak D call: TRBD1 (6 bases). CDR1 is WSHSY, CDR2 SAAADI, per germline. The ends were cut back, 4 bases at V and 0 bases at J, with 16 bases in the middle. The CDR3 length is 17 residues. CDR3 bases: TGCGCCAGCAGTGCCGGGGGCCACGACGCCTCTGGAAACACCATATATTTT. Encoded protein: CASSAGGHDASGNTIYF.

This clone came up once. The chain uses TRBV27 and TRBJ2-2; 9 positions match TRBD1. J gave up 5 bases and V 6 bases, and 13 bases lay outside the gene matches. Germline CDR1 and CDR2: MNHEY and SMNVEV (reference sequence). There are 17 residues in the CDR3. As DNA, the CDR3 is TGTGCCAGCAGGATACCGGGACAGGGAATTGGGACCGGGGAGCTGTTTTTT. Its translation: CASRIPGQGIGTGELFF.

The chain couples TRBV7-2 to TRBJ2-7; the match to TRBD1 covers 9 bases. The CDR3 loop spans 16 amino acids. CDR1 and CDR2 from the germline V gene are SGHTA and FQGNSA. Trimming took 1 base from V and 2 from J; bases not matched to a gene: 6. The CDR3 here is CASSLGSGTGPYEQYF. The CDR3 DNA reads as TGTGCCAGCAGCTTAGGCTCCGGGACAGGGCCCTACGAGCAGTACTTC.

The chain carries TRBV4-2 and TRBJ2-5; 7 nucleotides align to TRBD2. V lost 2 bases, J lost 1 base, and 4 bases stayed unmatched. Per the germline V gene, CDR1 is LGHNA and CDR2 is YNFKEQ. The CDR3 loop spans 15 amino acids. CDR3 amino acids: CASSQQRGPQETQYF. The CDR3 DNA follows: TGTGCCAGCAGCCAACAGCGGGGCCCCCAAGAGACCCAGTACTTC.

This rearrangement joins TRBV27 to TRBJ2-1, with TRBD2 matching over 9 bases. The CDR3 is made up of 15 amino acids. V lost 3 bases and J lost 6; bases outside the gene matches: 6. The V gene's germline CDR1 is MNHEY and CDR2 SMNVEV (reference sequence). As DNA, the CDR3 is TGTGCCAGCAGTTTCGCTAGCGGGATCTTCAATGAGCAGTTCTTC. Translated, it gives CASSFASGIFNEQFF.

The rearrangement joins TRBV7-2 to TRBJ2-2, with D unresolved. V was cut by 0 bases and J by 1 base, with 3 bases left in between. CDR1 is SGHTA and CDR2 is FQGNSA in the germline V gene. This CDR3 region has 14 residues. DNA for the CDR3: TGTGCCAGCAGCTTAGCCAGGAACACCGGGGAGCTGTTTTTT. Translation gives CASSLARNTGELFF.

The gene calls are TRBV4-3 and TRBJ2-1, with 8 bases aligning to TRBD1. The V gene's germline CDR1 is LGHNA and CDR2 YSLEER. Germline trimming cut 1 base from V and 0 bases from J; bases unmatched to any gene: 14. The CDR3 consists of 20 residues. The chain's CDR3 is CASSQGSEGAGGFSYNEQFF. CDR3 sequence (DNA): TGCGCCAGCAGCCAAGGGTCGGAGGGGGCAGGGGGCTTCTCCTACAATGAGCAGTTCTTC.

The chain carries TRBV5-1 and TRBJ2-7; D possibly corresponds to TRBD2 (6 bases). V was clipped by 0 bases and J by 2 bases, with 15 bases between them. The germline V gene encodes CDR1 SGHRS and CDR2 YFSETQ. This CDR3 is 16 amino acids long. The CDR3 sequence is CASSLGPGTGAYEQYF. In DNA, the CDR3 is TGCGCCAGCAGCTTGGGCCCTGGGACGGGAGCCTACGAGCAGTACTTC.

This chain uses TRBV18 with TRBJ2-5; a weak D match, TRBD2 (6 bases). The V gene lost 1 base and the J gene lost 7 bases, with 16 bases spanning the gap. Germline V gene lookup returns CDR1 KGHSH and CDR2 LQKENI. This CDR3 has 15 amino acids. CDR3 coding DNA: TGTGCCAGCTCACCACGTTACGGGGAGGAAGGGACCCAGTACTTC. Its translation is CASSPRYGEEGTQYF.

The chain has TRBV20-1 and TRBJ2-1; no definite D call. The length of the CDR3 is 10 residues. Looked up from germline, CDR1 is DFQATT and CDR2 is SNEGSKA (reference sequence). The CDR3 protein is CSPTGNEQFF. CDR3 DNA sequence: TGCAGCCCTACTGGGAATGAGCAGTTCTTC.

J is TRBJ1-5 and V is TRBV4-1; possibly TRBD1 for D (5 bases). Germline CDR1 reads MGHRA; CDR2 reads YSYEKL. V was pared by 0 bases and J by 6 bases, with 12 bases between. CDR3 length: 15 amino acids. The CDR3 DNA follows: TGCGCCAGCAGCCAAGAACGAGGGGTTGGTCAGCCCCAGCATTTT. It codes for CASSQERGVGQPQHF.

This clone was observed a few times. The rearrangement uses TRBV9 and TRBJ2-5; perhaps TRBD1 as D (5 bases). Germline V gene lookup returns CDR1 SGDLS and CDR2 YYNGEE. This CDR3 spans 16 amino acids. V lost 0 bases, J lost 5 bases, and 17 bases lay in between. CDR3 coding DNA: TGTGCCAGCAGCGTAGAGGGCAGGGCGACCGGGGAGACCCAGTACTTC. It encodes CASSVEGRATGETQYF.

The chain's CDR3 is CASSPEGQGFQPQHF. The CDR3 bases are TGTGCCAGCTCACCAGAGGGACAGGGGTTTCAGCCCCAGCATTTT. V and J are TRBV18 and TRBJ1-5; 10 bases match TRBD1. V was clipped by 2 bases and J by 6 bases; unmatched bases: 4. The CDR3 sequence is 15 residues long. Germline V gene sequence: CDR1 KGHSH, CDR2 LQKENI.

This clone was observed at least ten times. At the DNA level, this CDR3 is encoded by other sequences in the same sample as well. The chain joins TRBV7-2 to TRBJ2-5; maybe TRBD2 (6 bases). The CDR3 sequence is 14 residues long. Germline V gene lookup returns CDR1 SGHTA and CDR2 FQGNSA. V was trimmed by 1 base and J by 5 bases, leaving 11 bases between them. This chain's CDR3 is CASSLVGLAETQYF. CDR3 DNA: TGTGCCAGCAGCTTAGTGGGACTTGCCGAGACCCAGTACTTC.

The chain has TRBV4-3 and TRBJ1-4, with 10 bases identical to TRBD1. Germline CDR1 is LGHNA and CDR2 is YSLEER. This CDR3 contains 17 residues. Losses at the gene ends were 1 base for V and 6 bases for J; bases not matched to a gene: 8. The CDR3 bases are TGCGCCAGCAGCCAAGGACAGGGGGCGGTTTTAGATGAAAAACTGTTTTTT. It is translated as CASSQGQGAVLDEKLFF.

The rearrangement joins TRBV5-1 to TRBJ2-3; no reliable D call. The CDR3 covers 14 residues. The V end was cut by 7 bases, the J end by 4 bases, with 16 bases between. Germline assignment: CDR1 SGHRS and CDR2 YFSETQ. CDR3 DNA sequence: TGCGCCAGCTCGACCACCCCAGGTGCAGATACGCAGTATTTT. It yields the protein CASSTTPGADTQYF.